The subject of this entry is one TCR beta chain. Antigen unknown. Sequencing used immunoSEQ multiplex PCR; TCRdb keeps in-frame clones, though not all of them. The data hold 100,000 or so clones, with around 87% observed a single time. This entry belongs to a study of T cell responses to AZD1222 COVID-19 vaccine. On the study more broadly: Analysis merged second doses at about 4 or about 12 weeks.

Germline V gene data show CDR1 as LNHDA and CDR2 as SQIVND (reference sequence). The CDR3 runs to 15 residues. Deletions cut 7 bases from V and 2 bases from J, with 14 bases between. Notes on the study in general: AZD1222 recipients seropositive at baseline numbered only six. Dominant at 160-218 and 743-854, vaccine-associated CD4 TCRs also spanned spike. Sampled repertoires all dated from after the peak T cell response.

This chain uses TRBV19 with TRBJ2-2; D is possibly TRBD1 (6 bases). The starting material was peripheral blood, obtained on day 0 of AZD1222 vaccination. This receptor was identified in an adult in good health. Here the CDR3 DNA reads TGTGCCAGTACCACGAGAGGGGGTAACACCGGGGAGCTGTTTTTT. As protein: CASTTRGGNTGELFF.